The text below deals with one T cell receptor (beta chain). The antigen remains undetermined. This sample stems from a study of T cell responses to AZD1222 COVID-19 vaccine. Produced via immunoSEQ multiplex PCR; TCRdb's table is partial and in-frame only. Here the sample spans around 99,000 clones, about 92% being singletons. CDR1 and CDR2 from the germline V gene are SGHNT and YENEEA. This CDR3 is built from 12 residues. Trimming took 5 bases from V and 5 from J, leaving 9 bases between them. General study findings and limits: Two AZD1222 administrations were followed by greater Spike-specific TCR breadth and depth. Nearly half of spike-specific TCRs reportedly target unmutated variant regions.

The sequencing used peripheral blood, collected on day 0 of AZD1222 vaccination. V usage is TRBV11-3 and J usage is TRBJ2-5; maybe TRBD1 (6 bases). The TCR originated in an adult in good health. The CDR3 nucleotides are TGTGCCAGCAGCCGCGACAGGGAGACCCAGTACTTC. This encodes CASSRDRETQYF.